This TCR beta chain was sequenced in a study of blood T cell repertoires in COVID-19. The wider study: The study drew acute and convalescent COVID-19 samples from the United States, Italy and Spain. The analysed material was cDNA or gDNA that came from T cells, B-cell-depleted T cells, or PBMCs.

V shed 3 bases and J 5 bases; nucleotides not matched to a gene: 12. Germline CDR1 is MDHEN and CDR2 is SYDVKM. The CDR3 runs to 17 residues. In the authors' methods: The authors estimated nucleated cell counts from reference gene primer amplification. The protocol was immunoSEQ multiplex PCR, while the TCRdb copy is restricted to in-frame clones and leaves out a portion. From that table come the V and J calls and clone size; the DNA was used to work out D and trimming. The sample carries some 130,000 clones, around nine tenths recorded once. The sequence came from a man aged 70 or older with active COVID-19. This rearrangement joins TRBV28 to TRBJ2-5; TRBD2 matches at 10 bases. Sequenced sample: peripheral blood. The CDR3 reads CASSFGPSGSGRETQYF. CDR3 coding DNA: TGTGCCAGCAGTTTTGGGCCTAGCGGGAGTGGTAGGGAGACCCAGTACTTC.